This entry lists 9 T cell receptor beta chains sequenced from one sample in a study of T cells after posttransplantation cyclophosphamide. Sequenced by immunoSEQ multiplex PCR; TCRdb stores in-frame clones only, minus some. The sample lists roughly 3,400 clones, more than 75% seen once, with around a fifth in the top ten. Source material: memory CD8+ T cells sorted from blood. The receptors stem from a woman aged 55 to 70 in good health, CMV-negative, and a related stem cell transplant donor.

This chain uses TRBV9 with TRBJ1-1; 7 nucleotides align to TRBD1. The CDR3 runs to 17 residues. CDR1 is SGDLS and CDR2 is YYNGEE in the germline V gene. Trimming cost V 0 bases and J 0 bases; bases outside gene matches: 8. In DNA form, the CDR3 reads TGTGCCAGCAGCGTAGCACCAGACAGGGACATGAACACTGAAGCTTTCTTT. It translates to CASSVAPDRDMNTEAFF.

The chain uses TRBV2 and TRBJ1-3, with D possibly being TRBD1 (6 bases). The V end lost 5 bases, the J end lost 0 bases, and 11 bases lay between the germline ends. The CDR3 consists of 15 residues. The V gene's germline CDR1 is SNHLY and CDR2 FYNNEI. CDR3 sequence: CASSPRDTSGNTIYF. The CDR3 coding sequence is TGTGCCAGCAGTCCCCGGGACACCTCTGGAAACACCATATATTTT. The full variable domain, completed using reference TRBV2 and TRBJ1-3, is EPEVTQTPSHQVTQMGQEVILRCVPISNHLYFYWYRQILGQKVEFLVSFYNNEISEKSEIFDDQFSVERPDGSNFTLKIRSTKLEDSAMYFCASSPRDTSGNTIYFGEGSWLTVV.

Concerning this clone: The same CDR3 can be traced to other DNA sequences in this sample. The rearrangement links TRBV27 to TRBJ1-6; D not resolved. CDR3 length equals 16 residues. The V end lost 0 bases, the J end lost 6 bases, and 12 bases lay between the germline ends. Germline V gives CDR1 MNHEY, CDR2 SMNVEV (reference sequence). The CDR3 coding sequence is TGTGCCAGCAGTTTATCGTCAGGTGCTCCTAATTCACCCCTCCACTTT. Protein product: CASSLSSGAPNSPLHF.

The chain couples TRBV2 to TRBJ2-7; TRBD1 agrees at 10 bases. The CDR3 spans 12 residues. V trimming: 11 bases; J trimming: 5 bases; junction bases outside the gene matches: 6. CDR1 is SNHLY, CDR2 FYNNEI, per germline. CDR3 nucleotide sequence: TGTGCCGGGACAGGGGAGGACGACGAGCAGTACTTC. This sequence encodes CAGTGEDDEQYF.

Written as DNA, the CDR3 is TGTGCCAGCATTCGGGGGACAGGGCGCACTGAAGCTTTCTTT. It translates to CASIRGTGRTEAFF. The rearrangement links TRBV2 to TRBJ1-1; TRBD1 matches 9 bases. The CDR3 is 14 amino acids. V shed 7 bases and J 4 bases; nucleotides not matched to a gene: 7. In germline, CDR1 is SNHLY, CDR2 FYNNEI.

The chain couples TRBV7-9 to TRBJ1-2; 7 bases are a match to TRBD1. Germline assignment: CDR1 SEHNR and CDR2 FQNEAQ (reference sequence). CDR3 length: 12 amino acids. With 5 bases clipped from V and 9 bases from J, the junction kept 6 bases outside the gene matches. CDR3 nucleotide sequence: TGTGCCAGCAGCCCAGACAGGGTTAGCTACACCTTC. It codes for CASSPDRVSYTF.

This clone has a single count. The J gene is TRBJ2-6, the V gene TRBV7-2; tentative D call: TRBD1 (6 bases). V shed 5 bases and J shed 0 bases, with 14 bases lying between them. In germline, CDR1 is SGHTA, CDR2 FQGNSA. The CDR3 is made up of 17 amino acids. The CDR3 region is CASSLPRDTSGANVLTF. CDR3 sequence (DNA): TGTGCCAGCAGCCTCCCCCGGGACACCTCTGGGGCCAACGTCCTGACTTTC.

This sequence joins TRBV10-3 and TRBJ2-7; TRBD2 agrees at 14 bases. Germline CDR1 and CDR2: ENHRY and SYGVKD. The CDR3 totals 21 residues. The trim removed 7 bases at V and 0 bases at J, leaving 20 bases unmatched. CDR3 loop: CAIIYGPPTGTSGSNSYEQYF. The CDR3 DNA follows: TGTGCCATCATCTACGGCCCCCCAACCGGGACTAGCGGGAGTAACTCCTACGAGCAGTACTTC.

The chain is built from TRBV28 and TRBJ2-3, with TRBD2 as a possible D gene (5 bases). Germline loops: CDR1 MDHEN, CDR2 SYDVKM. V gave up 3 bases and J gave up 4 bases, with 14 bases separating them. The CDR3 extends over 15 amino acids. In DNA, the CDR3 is TGTGCCAGCAGTTTGAGCGGCTCCTTGGCAGATACGCAGTATTTT. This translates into CASSLSGSLADTQYF.